This entry concerns a single T cell receptor (beta chain). Its specificity is not known. Alongside a J-beta primer mix, a sample-barcoded 5' primer served in a second PCR lasting roughly 7 to 11 cycles. TCRdb recomputed calls from the 5' RACE reads with MiXCR, one row per CDR3 protein. The sample includes about 1.8 million distinct CDR3 sequences, around 48% of them seen just once. This record comes from a study of blood T cells in healthy people across ages. The sample, 7.5 to 10 milliliters of peripheral blood, was drawn from each donor. This CDR3 has 17 amino acids. The junction had 14 bases not matched to a gene; V was cut back by 5 bases and J by 6 bases. The germline gives CDR1 SGHTA, CDR2 FQGNSA. Findings of the study overall: Because sorting was not performed, PBMCs prevented conclusive naive versus antigen-experienced comparison. Unknown donor CMV status possibly confounded expanded clonotype changes. A strong correlation was found between TCR beta diversity and the percentage of naive T cells.

Sequencing input: blood. The chain joins TRBV7-2 to TRBJ2-1; the match to TRBD2 covers 9 bases. The sequence came from a woman between 40 and 55 years old in good health. The DNA of the CDR3 is TGTGCCAGCAGCACTCGGCTAGCGGGGAACCCAAGCAATGAGCAGTTCTTC. Encoded protein: CASSTRLAGNPSNEQFF.